This T cell receptor beta chain was sequenced during a study of Graves' ophthalmopathy and Graves' hyperthyroidism. Per germline, CDR1 SEHNR and CDR2 FQNEAQ (reference sequence). The CDR3 sequence is 16 residues long. The V and J ends lost 2 bases and 5 bases, in that order; junction bases with no gene match: 7. The table lists this clonotype with many counts. PBMCs stemmed from over 8.5 ml of fresh peripheral blood. RNA transcripts provided the template for amplifying TCR beta CDR3 regions. An opening RT-PCR round employed HTBI primers and preceded a second-round multiplex PCR. TCRdb re-derived calls from the multiplex PCR reads in MiXCR, one entry per CDR3 protein. Of 650,000 to 900,000 distinct CDR3 sequences listed, roughly 40% are singletons.

Sequencing was performed on peripheral blood. The chain has TRBV7-9 and TRBJ2-5; 11 nucleotides align to TRBD2. The receptor's source is an adult man with Graves' ophthalmopathy. In DNA form, the CDR3 reads TGTGCCAGCAGCTTATTTAGCGGGAGGGCCTGGGAGACCCAGTACTTC. The encoded protein is CASSLFSGRAWETQYF.